Presented here are 12 T cell receptor beta chains from one specimen sequenced in a study of cytomegalovirus exposure and HLA in healthy donors. PCR employed 60 Vbeta and 13 Jbeta primers. Method: immunoSEQ multiplex PCR; TCRdb's copy keeps in-frame clones and lacks some. The sample consists of roughly 120,000 clones, 55% to 65% of them appearing once. The sequenced sample consisted of PBMCs. These receptors all stem from a middle-aged man in good health and CMV-seropositive.

The chain uses TRBV25-1 and TRBJ2-5; the D is unclear. TRBJ2-7 explains the end of the DNA better; the J call may be wrong. The CDR3 is made up of 11 amino acids. Looked up from germline, CDR1 is MGHDK and CDR2 is SYGVNS. For the CDR3, the DNA is TGTGCCAGCAGTGGACTCTACGAGCAGTACTTC. This codes for CASSGLYEQYF.

The chain combines TRBV13 with TRBJ1-5; the D is unclear. Germline values: CDR1 PRHDT, CDR2 FYEKMQ (reference sequence). The CDR3 contains 15 residues. V dropped 3 bases and J dropped 0 bases, with 9 bases sitting between them. The CDR3 DNA reads TGTGCCAGCAGCTTCTGGAGACCTAGCAATCAGCCCCAGCATTTT. It is translated as CASSFWRPSNQPQHF.

The chain recombines TRBV29-1 with TRBJ1-5, with D unresolved. This CDR3 is 13 amino acids long. In germline, CDR1 is SQVTM, CDR2 ANQGSEA. V was shortened by 4 bases and J by 0 bases, with 7 bases between the two germline ends. The CDR3 spells CSVGGYSNQPQHF. The CDR3 DNA reads as TGCAGCGTTGGAGGGTATAGCAATCAGCCCCAGCATTTT.

J is TRBJ1-2 and V is TRBV5-5; D is ambiguous. Per germline, CDR1 SGHKS and CDR2 YYEKEE (reference sequence). The V end lost 0 bases, the J end lost 5 bases, and 11 bases lay between the germline ends. This CDR3 contains 14 residues. The CDR3 region is CASSLGSDPYGYTF. In DNA, the CDR3 is TGTGCCAGCAGCTTGGGGAGCGACCCTTATGGCTACACCTTC.

The CDR3 bases are TGTGCCTATCAAACAGGGTCTGGAAACACCATATATTTT. Translated: CAYQTGSGNTIYF. J is TRBJ1-3 and V is TRBV7-9; the D gene is possibly TRBD1 (6 bases). The CDR3 has 13 residues. Trimming removed 11 bases at V and 1 base at J, with 12 bases between. Germline V gene lookup returns CDR1 SEHNR and CDR2 FQNEAQ (reference sequence).

The chain links TRBV18 to TRBJ1-5, with TRBD1 matching 10 bases. Losses at the gene ends were 3 bases for V and 5 bases for J; bases not matched to a gene: 10. The CDR3 extends over 17 amino acids. Looked up from germline, CDR1 is KGHSH and CDR2 is LQKENI. The CDR3 DNA reads TGTGCCAGCTCACCCCCTGGGACAGGGGACCCCTATCAGCCCCAGCATTTT. Protein: CASSPPGTGDPYQPQHF.

This clone was seen only a few times. In DNA, the CDR3 is TGTGCCAGCAGCCAAGATGCTAGCGGGGGGGCCTACGAGCAGTACTTC. This encodes CASSQDASGGAYEQYF. The chain employs TRBV4-2 and TRBJ2-7; the match to TRBD2 covers 12 bases. The V segment lost 0 bases and the J segment 2 bases; nucleotides outside the gene matches: 2. There are 16 residues in the CDR3. Germline V gives CDR1 LGHNA, CDR2 YNFKEQ.

The rearrangement uses TRBV11-2 and TRBJ2-5, with TRBD1 as a possible D gene (6 bases). This CDR3 has 15 residues. V was clipped by 3 bases and J by 5 bases, with 16 bases between them. Germline V gives CDR1 SGHAT, CDR2 FQNNGV. DNA of the CDR3: TGTGCCAGCAGCTTCCCACAGGGAGTGTGGGAGACCCAGTACTTC. Translation: CASSFPQGVWETQYF.

The rearrangement joins TRBV7-3 to TRBJ1-2; 9 bases map to TRBD1. The length of the CDR3 is 15 residues. Unmatched junction bases numbered 9, after V lost 5 bases and J lost 5 bases. Germline V gives CDR1 SGHTA, CDR2 FQGTGA. This chain's CDR3 is CASSPGGQGRYGYTF. For the CDR3, the DNA is TGTGCCAGCAGCCCGGGAGGACAGGGGAGGTATGGCTACACCTTC.

The chain has TRBV6-6 and TRBJ2-5; 7 bases fit TRBD2. V gave up 7 bases and J gave up 3 bases; unmatched junction bases: 8. Germline V gives CDR1 MNHNY, CDR2 SVGAGI (reference sequence). This CDR3 is built from 14 residues. The CDR3 DNA reads TGTGCCAGCACCCAGCGGGAAGGGGAAGAGACCCAGTACTTC. Amino acids: CASTQREGEETQYF.

This chain joins TRBV28 and TRBJ2-3; 8 positions match TRBD2. Germline CDR1 reads MDHEN; CDR2 reads SYDVKM. The CDR3 sequence is 16 residues long. V dropped 4 bases and J dropped 5; count of bases not matched to a gene: 11. The chain's CDR3 is CASSSTSSGSGDTQYF. The CDR3 region has the DNA TGTGCCAGCAGTTCCACCTCCAGCGGGAGTGGAGATACGCAGTATTTT.

This sequence joins TRBV6-5 and TRBJ1-4, with 11 bases identical to TRBD1. CDR1 and CDR2 (germline): MNHEY, SVGAGI. The CDR3 contains 16 residues. J lost 6 bases, V lost 2 bases, and 5 bases had no gene match. This chain's CDR3 is CASSYAWTGGYEKLFF. The DNA for the CDR3 is TGTGCCAGCAGTTACGCCTGGACAGGGGGCTATGAAAAACTGTTTTTT.